This passage covers 17 T cell receptor beta chains from one sample sequenced in a study of blood T cell repertoires in COVID-19. Here immunoSEQ multiplex PCR was the method, and the copy in TCRdb shows in-frame clones only, minus some. The sample records roughly 290,000 clones, about 91% being singletons. The sequenced material came from peripheral blood. The source is a woman aged 55-70 years with acute or convalescent COVID-19.

V and J are TRBV5-5 and TRBJ2-2, with D perhaps matching TRBD1 (6 bases). From germline, CDR1 is SGHKS and CDR2 YYEKEE (reference sequence). The CDR3 sequence is 15 residues long. V lost 3 bases, J lost 0 bases, and 9 bases lay in between. The CDR3 spells CASSSGQPNTGELFF. As DNA, the CDR3 is TGTGCCAGCAGCTCAGGACAGCCGAACACCGGGGAGCTGTTTTTT.

The chain carries TRBV11-3 and TRBJ2-1, with TRBD1 identical over 7 bases. Per the germline V gene, CDR1 is SGHNT and CDR2 is YENEEA. The trim removed 5 bases at V and 6 bases at J, leaving 7 bases unmatched. This CDR3 has 14 residues. The CDR3 coding sequence is TGTGCCAGCAGCCTAGGGGGCGTAAGCAATGAGCAGTTCTTC. Translating it yields CASSLGGVSNEQFF.

The J gene is TRBJ1-3, the V gene TRBV27; TRBD1 is a possible D gene (6 bases). Germline V gives CDR1 MNHEY, CDR2 SMNVEV (reference sequence). V was pared by 5 bases and J by 0 bases, with 17 bases between. The CDR3 spans 17 residues. As DNA, the CDR3 is TGTGCCAGCAGTCCCCTCCCGGGACAATTCTCTGGAAACACCATATATTTT. Translating gives CASSPLPGQFSGNTIYF.

V and J are TRBV18 and TRBJ2-2; 7 bases fit TRBD1. This CDR3 contains 18 residues. Trimming cost V 1 base and J 7 bases; bases outside gene matches: 15. CDR1 is KGHSH and CDR2 is LQKENI in the germline V gene. CDR3 DNA: TGTGCCAGCTCACCACTTTATAGTCCGGGACAGCACGTCGGGGAGCTGTTTTTT. Translating it yields CASSPLYSPGQHVGELFF.

The chain joins TRBV6-5 to TRBJ2-7, with 7 bases fitting TRBD2. Germline assignment: CDR1 MNHEY and CDR2 SVGAGI. With 6 bases clipped from V and 3 bases from J, the junction kept 11 bases outside the gene matches. This CDR3 spans 15 amino acids. CDR3 in DNA: TGTGCCAGCAGGGGCGGGAGCACGGGCCTCTACGAGCAGTACTTC. Its translation: CASRGGSTGLYEQYF.

J is TRBJ1-2 and V is TRBV5-1; D perhaps matches TRBD1 (5 bases). The V gene's germline CDR1 is SGHRS and CDR2 YFSETQ. V lost 4 bases, J lost 4 bases, and 17 bases lay in between. CDR3 size: 15 residues. The CDR3 nucleotides read TGCGCCAGCAGCCTATCAGTCGACAGATCCTATGGCTACACCTTC. Amino acids: CASSLSVDRSYGYTF.

The chain uses TRBV3-1 (or the pseudogene TRBV3-2) and TRBJ2-1, with 9 bases that match TRBD2. The length of the CDR3 is 15 residues. Trimming took 3 bases from V and 7 from J; bases not matched to a gene: 7. Per germline, CDR1 LGHDT and CDR2 YNNKEL (reference sequence). In DNA, the CDR3 is TGTGCCAGCAGCCAGGCCAGCGGGGGGAGGAATGAGCAGTTCTTC. As protein: CASSQASGGRNEQFF.

The chain combines TRBV20-1 with TRBJ1-4; D gene ambiguous. V was pared by 4 bases and J by 4 bases, with 4 bases between. The CDR3 is 11 residues long. CDR1 is DFQATT, CDR2 SNEGSKA, per germline (reference sequence). CDR3 residues: CSAKHNEKLFF. DNA of the CDR3: TGCAGTGCTAAACATAATGAAAAACTGTTTTTT.

The chain combines TRBV6-2 or TRBV6-3 with TRBJ1-1; D is unclear. Germline V gene lookup returns CDR1 MNHEY and CDR2 SVGEGT. The CDR3 runs to 12 residues. Trimming took off 1 base at V and 8 bases at J, with 8 bases between the two ends. The CDR3 sequence is CASSYYAREAFF. Here the CDR3 DNA reads TGTGCCAGCAGTTACTACGCCAGGGAAGCTTTCTTT.

The chain recombines TRBV3-1 (or the pseudogene TRBV3-2) with TRBJ1-5, with TRBD1 identical over 9 bases. The CDR3 covers 14 residues. Germline CDR1 is LGHDT and CDR2 is YNNKEL (reference sequence). Trimming cost V 0 bases and J 12 bases; bases outside gene matches: 6. The CDR3 loop is CASSQEQGARGQHF. The DNA of the CDR3 is TGTGCCAGCAGCCAAGAACAGGGGGCAAGGGGCCAGCATTTT.

The chain links TRBV24-1 to TRBJ2-3; tentative D call: TRBD1 (6 bases). The CDR3 is made up of 13 amino acids. The germline gives CDR1 KGHDR, CDR2 SFDVKD. V gave up 4 bases and J gave up 6 bases, with 10 bases separating them. The CDR3: CATSEHGQDTQYF. In nucleotides, the CDR3 is TGTGCCACCAGTGAACATGGACAGGATACGCAGTATTTT.

There are a few counts of this clone. J is TRBJ1-1 and V is TRBV3-1 (or the pseudogene TRBV3-2); 7 bases agree with TRBD1. Trimming removed 6 bases from V and 6 bases from J; junction bases left unmatched: 7. Germline V gives CDR1 LGHDT, CDR2 YNNKEL (reference sequence). The CDR3 is 13 amino acids. DNA of the CDR3: TGTGCCAGCAGTCAAAACAGGGGCGCTGAAGCTTTCTTT. Its protein product is CASSQNRGAEAFF.

The V gene is TRBV9, the J gene TRBJ2-2, with D possibly being TRBD1 (5 bases). V shed 1 base and J shed 0 bases, with 13 bases lying between them. Germline V gene data show CDR1 as SGDLS and CDR2 as YYNGEE. The CDR3 loop spans 17 amino acids. The CDR3 DNA sequence: TGTGCCAGCAGCGTACTTACAGGCAGGGCGAACACCGGGGAGCTGTTTTTT. Amino acids: CASSVLTGRANTGELFF. Full variable domain (missing parts from reference TRBV9 and TRBJ2-2): DSGVTQTPKHLITATGQRVTLRCSPRSGDLSVYWYQQSLDQGLQFLIQYYNGEERAKGNILERFSAQQFPDLHSELNLSSLELGDSALYFCASSVLTGRANTGELFFGEGSRLTVL.

The V call is TRBV7-9, the J call TRBJ1-2, with D unresolved. The ends were cut back, 3 bases at V and 4 bases at J, with 9 bases in the middle. The CDR3 has 13 amino acids. Germline V gives CDR1 SEHNR, CDR2 FQNEAQ (reference sequence). The CDR3, as DNA: TGTGCCAGCAGCTTGGGCGGACTCTATGGCTACACCTTC. Residues: CASSLGGLYGYTF.

This chain uses TRBV28 with TRBJ1-3, with TRBD1 matching over 10 bases. The CDR3 totals 17 residues. V was clipped by 5 bases and J by 4 bases; unmatched bases: 11. CDR1 and CDR2 (germline): MDHEN, SYDVKM. Written as DNA, the CDR3 is TGTGCCAGCAGTGCCTTCCCCGGGACAGGGGAGGGAAACACCATATATTTT. Amino acids: CASSAFPGTGEGNTIYF.

The rearrangement uses TRBV6-5 and TRBJ1-1; TRBD1 is a possible D gene (6 bases). The germline V gene encodes CDR1 MNHEY and CDR2 SVGAGI. This CDR3 comprises 15 residues. Trimming pared 2 bases from V and 9 bases from J, leaving 19 bases between. The CDR3 here is CASSYGRVQGPKAFF. CDR3 nucleotide sequence: TGTGCCAGCAGTTACGGAAGGGTCCAGGGGCCAAAAGCTTTCTTT.

V is TRBV3-1 (or the pseudogene TRBV3-2) and J is TRBJ2-7; a weak D match, TRBD1 (6 bases). The V gene lost 1 base and the J gene lost 5 bases, with 12 bases spanning the gap. The germline V gene encodes CDR1 LGHDT and CDR2 YNNKEL (reference sequence). The CDR3 is 14 residues long. The CDR3, as DNA: TGTGCCAGCAGCCAAGGGACAGCGAGCCACGAGCAGTACTTC. It is translated as CASSQGTASHEQYF.